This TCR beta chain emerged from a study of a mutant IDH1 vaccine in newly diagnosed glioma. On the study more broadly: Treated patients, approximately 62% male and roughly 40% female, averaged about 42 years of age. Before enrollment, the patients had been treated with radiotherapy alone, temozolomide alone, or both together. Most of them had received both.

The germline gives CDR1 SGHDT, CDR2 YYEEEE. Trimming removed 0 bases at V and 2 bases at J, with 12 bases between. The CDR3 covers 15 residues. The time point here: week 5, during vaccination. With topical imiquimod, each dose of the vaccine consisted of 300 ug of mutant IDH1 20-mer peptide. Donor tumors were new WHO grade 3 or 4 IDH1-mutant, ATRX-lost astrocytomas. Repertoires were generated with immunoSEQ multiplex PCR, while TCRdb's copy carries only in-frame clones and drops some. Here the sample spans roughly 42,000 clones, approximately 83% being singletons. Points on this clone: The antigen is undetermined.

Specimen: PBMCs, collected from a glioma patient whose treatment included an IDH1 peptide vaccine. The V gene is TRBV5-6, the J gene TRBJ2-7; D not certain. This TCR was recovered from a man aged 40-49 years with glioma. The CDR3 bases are TGTGCCAGCAGCTTGGGAGTCGACGGCGCCTACGAGCAGTACTTC. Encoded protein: CASSLGVDGAYEQYF.